One sample yielded the 27 T cell receptor beta chains listed below, sequenced in a study of beta chain features in type 1 diabetes (dated by TCRdb to between 2017 and 2018). These receptors' antigens are unknown. The library was prepared using the immunoSEQ multiplex PCR assay. The entire isolated RNA was reverse transcribed using the High Capacity cDNA Reverse Transcription Kit, and thus expressed TCRB transcripts were sequenced. In its TCRdb copy, this immuneACCESS table keeps in-frame sequences only and misses some clones. Where compared with another copy, unresolved V genes explain less than half of these, and the others have no known cause. The sample table lists about 660,000 clones, more than 12% of them with a count of one. Roughly 0.04% of the sample is held by the ten biggest clonotypes. Here is what the overall study found, with its caveats: In all four CD4+ subsets, TCRB CDR3 length was moderately but significantly shorter in type 1 diabetes patients.

What was sequenced was naive CD4+ T cells from blood. The label giving this sample's cell subset or site can be read as: true naive CD4+ T cells. The receptor set was obtained from a man younger than 30 with type 1 diabetes.

This clone has more than one count but fewer than ten. A read error may be the cause here, since a much bigger clone is one base away. Other DNA sequences of this sample code for an identical CDR3. The J gene is TRBJ2-7, the V gene TRBV28; D gene unclear. The CDR3 is 11 residues long. Trimming pared 2 bases from V and 2 bases from J, leaving 1 base between. Germline CDR1 MDHEN, CDR2 SYDVKM. The CDR3, as DNA: TGTGCCAGCAGTTTAGCCTACGAGCAGTACTTC. Its protein is CASSLAYEQYF.

CDR3 amino acids: CASSEAHLRDGYTF. DNA for the CDR3: TGTGCCAGCAGTGAAGCCCACCTAAGGGATGGCTACACCTTC. This chain connects TRBV6-1 to TRBJ1-2, with unresolved D. The CDR3 is 14 residues long. Between the trimmed V and J ends, which lost 0 bases and 6 bases, there was a span of 11 bases. Germline CDR1 MNHNS, CDR2 SASEGT.

The chain links TRBV6-5 to TRBJ2-3, with D unclear. Trimming took off 5 bases at V and 2 bases at J, with 8 bases between the two ends. Germline V gene lookup returns CDR1 MNHEY and CDR2 SVGAGI. The CDR3 has 13 residues. The DNA for the CDR3 is TGTGCCAGCAGTCCCTACAACACAGATACGCAGTATTTT. This codes for CASSPYNTDTQYF.

This clone appeared a few times. The CDR3 DNA is TGTGCCAGCAGCCATCGCCGGGACCTACGAAAGGACGACCAGTACTTC. This codes for CASSHRRDLRKDDQYF. The chain employs TRBV13 and TRBJ2-5, with D possibly being TRBD1 or TRBD2 (5 bases each). CDR3 length: 16 residues. Germline loops: CDR1 PRHDT, CDR2 FYEKMQ (reference sequence). V was cut by 5 bases and J by 10 bases, with 26 bases left in between.

This clone came up a few times. The chain links TRBV30 to TRBJ2-1; D unclear. Germline CDR1 reads GTSNPN; CDR2 reads SVGIG (reference sequence). V lost 2 bases, J lost 2 bases, and 4 bases lay in between. The CDR3 sequence is 12 residues long. This CDR3 reads CAWSRTYNEQFF. CDR3 nucleotides: TGTGCCTGGAGTAGGACCTACAATGAGCAGTTCTTC.

This clone has just a few counts. J is TRBJ1-2 and V is TRBV7-3; D unresolved. Germline V CDR1 and CDR2: SGHTA, FQGTGA. The ends were cut back, 2 bases at V and 2 bases at J, with 6 bases in the middle. This CDR3 has 13 residues. CDR3 in amino acids: CASSLDTNYGYTF. The CDR3 DNA reads TGTGCCAGCAGCTTAGATACAAACTATGGCTACACCTTC.

The genes are TRBV11-2 and TRBJ2-2, with 8 bases identical to TRBD1. Germline V lookup: CDR1 SGHAT, CDR2 FQNNGV. The V and J ends lost 0 bases and 15 bases, in that order; junction bases with no gene match: 6. This CDR3 comprises 13 residues. DNA for the CDR3: TGTGCCAGCAGCTTAGAGTCACAGGGGGTGTTGTTTTTT. Translating it yields CASSLESQGVLFF.

This clone was detected only a few times. The V call is TRBV9, the J call TRBJ1-1; 7 positions agree with TRBD1. With V trimmed by 4 bases and J by 1 base, 4 bases remained unmatched. CDR3 length: 14 residues. Germline CDR1 SGDLS, CDR2 YYNGEE. In DNA form, the CDR3 reads TGTGCCAGCAGCAAACAGGGGCGGAACACTGAAGCTTTCTTT. Its translation is CASSKQGRNTEAFF.

The table lists this clone with a few counts. The chain is built from TRBV28 and TRBJ1-5; D is uncertain. CDR1 and CDR2 from the germline V gene are MDHEN and SYDVKM. The V and J ends lost 7 bases and 7 bases respectively, with 14 bases between them. The CDR3 length is 13 residues. The CDR3 spells CASTIGVIQPQHF. CDR3 bases: TGTGCCAGCACCATCGGGGTTATCCAGCCCCAGCATTTT. The full variable domain, with the rest looked up from reference TRBV28 and TRBJ1-5, is DVKVTQSSRYLVKRTGEKVFLECVQDMDHENMFWYRQDPGLGLRLIYFSYDVKMKEKGDIPEGYSVSREKKERFSLILESASTNQTSMYLCASTIGVIQPQHFGDGTRLSIL.

This clone was recorded a few times. The rearrangement uses TRBV29-1 and TRBJ1-4; 7 nucleotides agree with TRBD1. The J segment lost 5 bases and the V segment lost 6 bases, leaving 3 bases of the junction unmatched. From germline, CDR1 is SQVTM and CDR2 ANQGSEA. This CDR3 has 12 amino acids. CDR3 nucleotides: TGCAGCGTCCGGGACAGAAATGAAAAACTGTTTTTT. Translation gives CSVRDRNEKLFF.

This clone appeared a few times. V is TRBV25-1 and J is TRBJ2-7; D is tentatively TRBD1 or TRBD2 (5 bases each). The CDR3 covers 16 residues. Germline V lookup: CDR1 MGHDK, CDR2 SYGVNS. V dropped 3 bases and J dropped 3 bases, with 18 bases sitting between them. The CDR3 DNA reads TGTGCCAGCAGTGATCCCTCCGGGACGGCGATCTACGAGCAGTACTTC. Residues: CASSDPSGTAIYEQYF.

The chain recombines TRBV4-2 with TRBJ2-7, with no clear D. V was trimmed by 0 bases and J by 0 bases, leaving 6 bases between them. Germline V gene lookup returns CDR1 LGHNA and CDR2 YNFKEQ. The CDR3 has 14 amino acids. The CDR3 reads CASSQERASYEQYF. DNA of the CDR3: TGTGCCAGCAGCCAAGAACGGGCCTCCTACGAGCAGTACTTC.

This chain links TRBV6-5 with TRBJ2-7, with D tentatively TRBD2 (6 bases). The CDR3 loop spans 16 amino acids. Germline V gene data show CDR1 as MNHEY and CDR2 as SVGAGI. Deletions cut 4 bases from V and 2 bases from J, with 18 bases between. The CDR3 is CASSSIQGGGPYEQYF. The DNA for the CDR3 is TGTGCCAGCAGTTCTATCCAGGGAGGAGGCCCCTACGAGCAGTACTTC.

The rearrangement links TRBV5-1 to TRBJ2-3, with 7 nucleotides matching TRBD2. Trimming removed 7 bases from V and 6 bases from J; junction bases left unmatched: 11. The CDR3 spans 14 residues. Germline CDR1 is SGHRS and CDR2 is YFSETQ. The CDR3 nucleotides read TGCGCCAGCGCCGAGCTAGCGGCCTTCGATACGCAGTATTTT. Translation: CASAELAAFDTQYF.

This clone was observed a handful of times. The chain combines TRBV4-3 with TRBJ2-1; TRBD2 matches at 7 bases. The CDR3 spans 15 residues. With 3 bases clipped from V and 0 bases from J, the junction kept 2 bases outside the gene matches. Per the germline V gene, CDR1 is LGHNA and CDR2 is YSLEER. This CDR3 reads CASSHRGDSYNEQFF. DNA of the CDR3: TGCGCCAGCAGCCACCGGGGGGACTCCTACAATGAGCAGTTCTTC.

The gene calls are TRBV21-1 and TRBJ1-1. TRBV21-1 is a listed pseudogene. CDR3 size: 15 residues. The CDR3 reads CASSKATGRVTEAFF. CDR3 DNA sequence: TGTGCCAGCAGCAAAGCGACAGGGAGGGTCACTGAAGCTTTCTTT.

This clone was detected only a few times. The chain recombines TRBV28 with TRBJ2-7; TRBD1 matches at 7 bases. The CDR3 is made up of 15 amino acids. With V trimmed by 2 bases and J by 2 bases, 6 bases remained unmatched. Looked up from germline, CDR1 is MDHEN and CDR2 is SYDVKM. The CDR3 nucleotides are TGTGCCAGCAGTTTAGTCGGGACAGTAACCTACGAGCAGTACTTC. Its protein product is CASSLVGTVTYEQYF.

This clone was counted between two and nine times. This CDR3 reads CASSLDRDSDGYTF. CDR3 DNA: TGTGCCAGCAGTTTAGATCGGGATTCCGATGGCTACACCTTC. The chain links TRBV28 to TRBJ1-2; D gene unclear. The germline V gene has CDR1 MDHEN and CDR2 SYDVKM. V dropped 2 bases and J dropped 6 bases, with 13 bases sitting between them. The length of the CDR3 is 14 residues.

The chain uses TRBV20-1 and TRBJ1-4, with D uncertain. V gave up 3 bases and J gave up 8 bases, with 4 bases separating them. CDR1 is DFQATT, CDR2 SNEGSKA, per germline (reference sequence). CDR3 length: 10 amino acids. CDR3 sequence (DNA): TGCAGTGCTAGTAGAGAAAAACTGTTTTTT. It codes for CSASREKLFF.

This clone has more than one count but fewer than ten. This chain uses TRBV25-1 with TRBJ2-7, with D perhaps TRBD1 or TRBD2 (5 bases each). The CDR3 contains 15 residues. Germline V gene lookup returns CDR1 MGHDK and CDR2 SYGVNS. Trimming cost V 3 bases and J 7 bases, with 19 bases left between them. The CDR3 protein is CASSDPGRRLAEQYF. The CDR3 DNA sequence: TGTGCCAGCAGTGACCCGGGACGGAGGCTCGCGGAGCAGTACTTC.

The chain couples TRBV9 to TRBJ1-2; 8 nucleotides match TRBD1. V lost 0 bases to trimming and J lost 3 bases; unmatched junction nucleotides: 7. The CDR3 totals 16 residues. Per the germline V gene, CDR1 is SGDLS and CDR2 is YYNGEE. The CDR3 is CASSVGRQGTYYGYTF. The CDR3, as DNA: TGTGCCAGCAGCGTAGGGCGACAGGGGACGTACTATGGCTACACCTTC.

A word on this clone: This sample includes further DNA sequences coding for the same CDR3. The chain joins TRBV7-2 to TRBJ2-5; D is undetermined. V was pared by 2 bases and J by 3 bases, with 7 bases between. Looked up from germline, CDR1 is SGHTA and CDR2 is FQGNSA. There are 13 residues in the CDR3. CDR3 DNA: TGTGCCAGCAGCTTAAGGGTGGAAGAGACCCAGTACTTC. Residues: CASSLRVEETQYF.

This clone was observed a handful of times. This chain links TRBV29-1 with TRBJ1-1; TRBD1 might be the D (6 bases). V was trimmed by 6 bases and J by 1 base, leaving 12 bases between them. Germline-derived CDR1 and CDR2 are SQVTM and ANQGSEA. The CDR3 loop spans 13 amino acids. The CDR3, as DNA: TGCAGCGTCAACAGGGAGGGGAACACTGAAGCTTTCTTT. The encoded protein is CSVNREGNTEAFF.

The table lists this clone with a few counts. The chain joins TRBV30 to TRBJ2-1; D perhaps matches TRBD1 (5 bases). Between the trimmed V and J ends, which lost 6 bases and 9 bases, there was a span of 12 bases. The CDR3 length is 11 residues. Germline values: CDR1 GTSNPN, CDR2 SVGIG (reference sequence). As DNA, the CDR3 is TGTGCCTGTAGAACAGGCACTGAGCAGTTCTTC. Translation gives CACRTGTEQFF.

This clone was recorded a few times. The V call is TRBV18, the J call TRBJ1-1; no firm D call. V dropped 3 bases and J dropped 1 base, with 9 bases sitting between them. The CDR3 covers 14 residues. Per the germline V gene, CDR1 is KGHSH and CDR2 is LQKENI. CDR3 sequence: CASSPSRGNTEAFF. The CDR3 bases are TGTGCCAGCTCACCTTCCCGGGGGAACACTGAAGCTTTCTTT.

This clone was observed a few times. This chain joins TRBV6-5 and TRBJ1-1, with no clear D. Germline lookup yields CDR1 MNHEY and CDR2 SVGAGI. There are 13 residues in the CDR3. Deletions cut 4 bases from V and 11 bases from J, with 17 bases between. CDR3 protein: CASSSQASQTAFF. CDR3 in DNA: TGTGCCAGCAGTTCCCAGGCGTCCCAAACGGCTTTCTTT.

The chain joins TRBV9 to TRBJ2-5; D is unresolved. This CDR3 contains 15 residues. V was shortened by 3 bases and J by 4 bases, with 16 bases between the two germline ends. Germline CDR1 is SGDLS and CDR2 is YYNGEE. Written as DNA, the CDR3 is TGTGCCAGCAGCGCGACTGGGCGGTCAGGAGAGACCCAGTACTTC. This encodes CASSATGRSGETQYF.